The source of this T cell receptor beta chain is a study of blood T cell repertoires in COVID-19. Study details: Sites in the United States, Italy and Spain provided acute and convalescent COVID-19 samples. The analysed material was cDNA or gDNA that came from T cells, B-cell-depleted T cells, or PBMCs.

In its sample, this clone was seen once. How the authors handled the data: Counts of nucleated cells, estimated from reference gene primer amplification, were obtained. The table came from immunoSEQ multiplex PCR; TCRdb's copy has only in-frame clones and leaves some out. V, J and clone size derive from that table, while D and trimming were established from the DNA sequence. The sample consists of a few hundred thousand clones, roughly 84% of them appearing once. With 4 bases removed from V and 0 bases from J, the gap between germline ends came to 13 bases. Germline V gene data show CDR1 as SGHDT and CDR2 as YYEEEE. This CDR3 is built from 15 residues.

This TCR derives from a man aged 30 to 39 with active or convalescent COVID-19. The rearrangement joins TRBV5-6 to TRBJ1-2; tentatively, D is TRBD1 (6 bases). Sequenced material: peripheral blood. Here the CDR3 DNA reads TGTGCCAGCAGCCCTATACAGGGAACTAACTATGGCTACACCTTC. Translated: CASSPIQGTNYGYTF.